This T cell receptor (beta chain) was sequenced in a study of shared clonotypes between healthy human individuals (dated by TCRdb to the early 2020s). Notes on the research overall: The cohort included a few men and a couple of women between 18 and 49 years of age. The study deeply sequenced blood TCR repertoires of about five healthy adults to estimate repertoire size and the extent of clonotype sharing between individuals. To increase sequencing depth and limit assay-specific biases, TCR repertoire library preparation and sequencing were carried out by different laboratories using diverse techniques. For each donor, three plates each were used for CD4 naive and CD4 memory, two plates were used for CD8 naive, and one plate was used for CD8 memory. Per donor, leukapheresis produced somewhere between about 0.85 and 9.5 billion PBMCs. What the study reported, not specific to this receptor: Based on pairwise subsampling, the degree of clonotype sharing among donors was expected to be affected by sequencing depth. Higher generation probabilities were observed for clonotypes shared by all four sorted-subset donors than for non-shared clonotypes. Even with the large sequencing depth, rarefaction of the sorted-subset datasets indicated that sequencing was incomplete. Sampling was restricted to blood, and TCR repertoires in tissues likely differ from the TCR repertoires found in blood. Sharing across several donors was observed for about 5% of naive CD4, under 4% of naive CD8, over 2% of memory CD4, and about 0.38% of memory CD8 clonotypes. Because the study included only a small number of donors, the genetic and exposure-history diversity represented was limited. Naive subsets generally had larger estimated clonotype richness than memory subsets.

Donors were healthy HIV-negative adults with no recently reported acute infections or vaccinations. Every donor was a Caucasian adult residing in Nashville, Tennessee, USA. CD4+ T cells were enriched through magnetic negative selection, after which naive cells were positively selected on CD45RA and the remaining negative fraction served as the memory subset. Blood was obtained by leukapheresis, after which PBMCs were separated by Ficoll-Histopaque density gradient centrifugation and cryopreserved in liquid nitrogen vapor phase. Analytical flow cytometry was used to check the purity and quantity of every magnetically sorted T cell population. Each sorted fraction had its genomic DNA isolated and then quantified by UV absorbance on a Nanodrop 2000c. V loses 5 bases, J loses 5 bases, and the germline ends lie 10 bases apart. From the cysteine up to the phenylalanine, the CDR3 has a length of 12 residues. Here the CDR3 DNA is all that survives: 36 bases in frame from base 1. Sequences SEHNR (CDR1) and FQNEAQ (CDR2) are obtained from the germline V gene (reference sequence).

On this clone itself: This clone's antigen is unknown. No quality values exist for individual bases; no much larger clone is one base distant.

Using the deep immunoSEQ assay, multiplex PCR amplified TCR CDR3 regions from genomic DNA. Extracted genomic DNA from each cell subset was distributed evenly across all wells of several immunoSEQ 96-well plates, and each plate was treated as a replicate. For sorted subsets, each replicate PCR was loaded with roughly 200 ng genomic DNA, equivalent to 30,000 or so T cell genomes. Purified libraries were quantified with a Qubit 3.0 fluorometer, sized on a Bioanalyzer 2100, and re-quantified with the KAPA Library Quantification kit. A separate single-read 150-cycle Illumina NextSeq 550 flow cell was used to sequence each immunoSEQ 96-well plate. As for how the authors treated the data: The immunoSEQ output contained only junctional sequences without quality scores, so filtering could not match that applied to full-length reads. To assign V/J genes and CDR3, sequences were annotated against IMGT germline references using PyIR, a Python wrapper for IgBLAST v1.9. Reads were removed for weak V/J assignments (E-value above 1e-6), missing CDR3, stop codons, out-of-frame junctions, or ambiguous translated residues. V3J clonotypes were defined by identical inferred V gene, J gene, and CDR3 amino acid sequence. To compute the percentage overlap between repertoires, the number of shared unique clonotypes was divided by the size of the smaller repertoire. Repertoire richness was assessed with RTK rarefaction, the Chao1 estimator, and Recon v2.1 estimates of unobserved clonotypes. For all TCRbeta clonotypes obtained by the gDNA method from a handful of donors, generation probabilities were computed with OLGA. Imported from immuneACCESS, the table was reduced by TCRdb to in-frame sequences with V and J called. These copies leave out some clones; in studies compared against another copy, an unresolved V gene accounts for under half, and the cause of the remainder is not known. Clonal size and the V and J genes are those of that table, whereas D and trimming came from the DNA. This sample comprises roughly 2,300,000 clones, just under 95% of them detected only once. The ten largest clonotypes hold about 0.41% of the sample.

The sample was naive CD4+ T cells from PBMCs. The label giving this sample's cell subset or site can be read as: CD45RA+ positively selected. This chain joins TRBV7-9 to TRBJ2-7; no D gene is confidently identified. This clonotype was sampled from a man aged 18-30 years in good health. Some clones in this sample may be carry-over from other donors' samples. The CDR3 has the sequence CASSRTVDEQYF. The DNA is TGTGCCAGCAGCCGTACGGTTGACGAGCAGTACTTC. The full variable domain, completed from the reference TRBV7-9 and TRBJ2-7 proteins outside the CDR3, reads DTGVSQNPRHKITKRGQNVTFRCDPISEHNRLYWYRQTLGQGPEFLTYFQNEAQLEKSRLLSDRFSAERPKGSFSTLEIQRTEQGDSAMYLCASSRTVDEQYFGPGTRLTVT.